This T cell receptor (beta chain) was captured in a study of cytomegalovirus exposure and HLA in healthy donors. Produced via immunoSEQ multiplex PCR; TCRdb's table is partial and in-frame only. The repertoire holds some 150,000 clones, with about 90% as singletons. The study, taken as a whole, reports: TCR beta chains numbering 164 were designated cytomegalovirus-associated.

There are 17 residues in the CDR3. Germline lookup yields CDR1 SGHVS and CDR2 FQNEAQ. Trimming shortened V by 1 base and J by 0 bases, and 13 bases separated the two germline ends. The donors were members of the validation cohort comprising approximately 110 subjects, separate from the approximately 700-subject first cohort. With regard to this clone: The antigen is not known.

The gene calls are TRBV7-8 and TRBJ2-1; D gene uncertain. This sequence was found in a woman in her twenties or thirties in good health and CMV-seropositive. The specimen sequenced was PBMCs. Here the CDR3 reads CASSLEIGESSYNEQFF. CDR3 sequence (DNA): TGTGCCAGCAGCTTAGAAATCGGAGAGAGCTCCTACAATGAGCAGTTCTTC.